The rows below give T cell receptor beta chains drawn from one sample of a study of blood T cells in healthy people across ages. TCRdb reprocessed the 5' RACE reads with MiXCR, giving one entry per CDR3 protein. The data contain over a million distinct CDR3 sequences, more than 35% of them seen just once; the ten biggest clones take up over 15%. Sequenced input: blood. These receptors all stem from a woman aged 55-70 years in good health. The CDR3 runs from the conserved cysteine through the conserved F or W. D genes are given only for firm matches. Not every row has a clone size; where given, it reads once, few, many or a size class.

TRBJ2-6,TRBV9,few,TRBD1,CASSVDPGQGFSGANVLTF,TGTGCCAGCAGCGTGGACCCGGGACAGGGCTTCTCTGGGGCCAACGTCCTGACTTTC
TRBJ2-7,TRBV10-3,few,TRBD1,CAIRGTGRVIEQYF,TGTGCCATCAGGGGGACAGGGCGGGTCATCGAGCAGTACTTC
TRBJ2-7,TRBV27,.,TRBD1,CASKGDRGSSGSYEQYF,TGTGCCAGCAAAGGAGACAGGGGGTCTAGCGGAAGTTACGAGCAGTACTTC
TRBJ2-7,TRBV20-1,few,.,CSARLTSSEQYF,TGCAGTGCTAGATTAACTAGCTCCGAGCAGTACTTC
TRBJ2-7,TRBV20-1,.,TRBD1,CSVQGDGNYEQYF,TGCAGTGTCCAGGGGGATGGGAACTACGAGCAGTACTTC
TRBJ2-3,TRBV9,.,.,CASTLDGVVTDTQYF,TGTGCCAGCACCTTGGATGGGGTGGTAACAGATACGCAGTATTTT
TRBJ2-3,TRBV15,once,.,CATAVGNADTQYF,TGTGCCACTGCAGTCGGAAATGCAGATACGCAGTATTTT
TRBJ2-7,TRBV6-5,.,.,CASSTGISREQYF,TGTGCCAGTTCCACAGGGATATCCAGGGAGCAGTACTTC
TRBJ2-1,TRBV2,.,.,CASSGDWVSEQFF,TGTGCCAGCAGCGGGGACTGGGTTAGTGAGCAGTTCTTC
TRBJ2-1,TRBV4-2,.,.,CASTPDSSYNEQFF,TGTGCCAGCACCCCGGACAGCTCCTACAATGAGCAGTTCTTC
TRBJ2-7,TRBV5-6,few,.,CASSLVAEAYEQYF,TGTGCCAGCAGCTTGGTGGCCGAAGCCTACGAGCAGTACTTC
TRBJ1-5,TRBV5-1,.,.,CASRLDGYSNQPQHF,TGCGCCAGCCGACTAGACGGGTATAGCAATCAGCCCCAGCATTTT
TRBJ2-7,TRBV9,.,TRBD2,CASSVAGTSSYEQYF,TGTGCCAGCAGCGTAGCAGGGACTAGTAGCTACGAGCAGTACTTC
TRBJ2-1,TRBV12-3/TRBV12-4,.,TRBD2,CASSFRGTSWYNEQFF,TGTGCCAGCAGTTTTAGAGGGACTAGCTGGTACAATGAGCAGTTCTTC
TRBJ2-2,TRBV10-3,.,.,CAISEKRAGNTGELFF,TGTGCCATCAGTGAAAAACGAGCGGGGAACACCGGGGAGCTGTTTTTT
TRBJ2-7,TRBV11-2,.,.,CASTPVVGSYEQYF,TGTGCCAGCACCCCAGTAGTGGGCTCCTACGAGCAGTACTTC
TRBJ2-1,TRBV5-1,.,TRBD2,CASSPRTASGSSYNEQFF,TGCGCCAGCAGCCCGCGGACGGCTAGCGGGAGCTCCTACAATGAGCAGTTCTTC
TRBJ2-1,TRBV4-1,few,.,CASSSQEVTDREQFF,TGCGCCAGCAGCTCCCAGGAAGTAACGGACCGAGAGCAGTTCTTC
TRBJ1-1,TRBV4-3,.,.,CASGHRGTEAFF,TGCGCCAGCGGCCATCGCGGGACGGAAGCTTTCTTT
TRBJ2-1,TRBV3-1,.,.,CASSQDPDSYNEQFF,TGTGCCAGCAGCCAAGATCCGGACTCCTACAATGAGCAGTTCTTC
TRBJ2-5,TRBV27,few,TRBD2,CASSATSGRFTQETQYF,TGTGCCAGCAGTGCGACTAGCGGGAGATTCACACAAGAGACCCAGTACTTC
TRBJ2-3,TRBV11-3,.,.,CASSPGLGRIDTQYF,TGTGCCAGCAGCCCAGGACTGGGGAGAATAGATACGCAGTATTTT
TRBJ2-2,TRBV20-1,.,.,CSARVRQVPTNTGELFF,TGCAGTGCTAGAGTACGACAGGTCCCAACGAACACCGGGGAGCTGTTTTTT
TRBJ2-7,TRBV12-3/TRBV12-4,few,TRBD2,CASSRGLAGVHEQYF,TGTGCCAGCAGCCGTGGACTAGCGGGAGTCCACGAGCAGTACTTC
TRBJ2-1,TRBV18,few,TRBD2,CASSPSGLAAYNEQFF,TGTGCCAGCTCACCCTCGGGACTAGCGGCCTACAATGAGCAGTTCTTC
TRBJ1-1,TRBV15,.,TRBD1,CATSKPKGAGPMNTEAFF,TGTGCCACCAGCAAACCAAAGGGGGCAGGGCCCATGAACACTGAAGCTTTCTTT
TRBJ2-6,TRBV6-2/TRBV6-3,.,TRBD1,CASGPGQGARGNIGRLSGANVLTF,TGTGCCAGCGGACCAGGACAGGGGGCGCGAGGAAACATAGGGAGGTTATCCGGGGCCAACGTCCTGACTTTC
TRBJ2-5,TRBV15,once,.,CATTGSPTTVGLETQYF,TGTGCCACCACCGGAAGCCCGACCACAGTTGGATTGGAGACCCAGTACTTC
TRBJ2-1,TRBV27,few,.,CASSLIGSGNEQFF,TGTGCCAGCAGTTTGATAGGGTCCGGCAATGAGCAGTTCTTC
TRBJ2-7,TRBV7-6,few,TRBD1,CASSLVLEDRGNTQYF,TGTGCCAGCAGCTTAGTATTGGAGGACAGGGGGAACACCCAGTACTTC
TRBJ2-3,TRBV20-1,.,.,CSAESSDSSTDTQYF,TGCAGTGCAGAGTCATCAGATTCTAGCACAGATACGCAGTATTTT
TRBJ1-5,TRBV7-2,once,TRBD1,CASSLGQGVNQPQHF,TGTGCCAGCAGCTTAGGACAGGGAGTTAATCAGCCCCAGCATTTT
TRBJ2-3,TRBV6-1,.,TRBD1,CASSTPGQGEFTDTQYF,TGTGCCAGCAGTACCCCGGGACAGGGGGAGTTCACAGATACGCAGTATTTT
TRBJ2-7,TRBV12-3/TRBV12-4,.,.,CASRLGQPSYEQYF,TGTGCCAGCAGGCTAGGACAGCCATCCTACGAGCAGTACTTC
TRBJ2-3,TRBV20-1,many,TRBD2,CSARRLAGGADTQYF,TGCAGTGCTAGACGACTAGCGGGAGGGGCAGATACGCAGTATTTT
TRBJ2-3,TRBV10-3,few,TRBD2,CAISEVAGATDTQYF,TGTGCCATCAGTGAGGTAGCGGGGGCAACGGATACGCAGTATTTT
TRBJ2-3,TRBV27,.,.,CASSPIMGTDTQYF,TGTGCCAGCAGTCCGATTATGGGCACAGATACGCAGTATTTT
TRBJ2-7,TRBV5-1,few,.,CASSFPNYEQYF,TGCGCCAGCAGCTTCCCCAATTACGAGCAGTACTTC
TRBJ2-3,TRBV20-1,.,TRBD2,CSARDSGRSTDTQYF,TGCAGTGCTAGAGACAGCGGGAGGAGCACAGATACGCAGTATTTT
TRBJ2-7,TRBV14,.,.,CASSQERGANYEQYF,TGTGCCAGCAGCCAAGAAAGGGGAGCTAACTACGAGCAGTACTTC
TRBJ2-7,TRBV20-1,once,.,CSAVPVGGIYEQYF,TGCAGTGCCGTCCCCGTGGGGGGCATATACGAGCAGTACTTC
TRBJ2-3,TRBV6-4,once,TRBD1,CASARGTGDTDTQYF,TGTGCCAGCGCAAGGGGGACAGGAGACACAGATACGCAGTATTTT
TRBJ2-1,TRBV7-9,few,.,CASSLDDSHLYNEQFF,TGTGCCAGCAGCTTAGATGACAGCCATCTCTACAATGAGCAGTTCTTC
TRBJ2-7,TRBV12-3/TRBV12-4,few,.,CASSPARVLGAQYF,TGTGCCAGCAGTCCGGCTAGGGTCCTGGGGGCCCAGTACTTC
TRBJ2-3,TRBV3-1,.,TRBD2,CASSQPAGGTDTQYF,TGTGCCAGCAGCCAACCAGCGGGGGGCACAGATACGCAGTATTTT
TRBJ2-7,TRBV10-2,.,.,CASSETRDAHEQYF,TGCGCCAGCAGTGAGACTAGGGACGCACACGAGCAGTACTTC
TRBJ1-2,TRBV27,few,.,CASSFVGGSYGYTF,TGTGCCAGCAGTTTCGTTGGGGGGAGCTATGGCTACACCTTC
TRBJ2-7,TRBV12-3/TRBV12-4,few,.,CASSVDGGHEQYF,TGTGCCAGCAGTGTAGATGGGGGTCACGAGCAGTACTTC
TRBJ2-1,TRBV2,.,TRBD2,CASSERTSGSDEQFF,TGTGCCAGCAGTGAAAGGACTAGCGGGAGCGATGAGCAGTTCTTC
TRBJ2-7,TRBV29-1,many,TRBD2,CSAGLADYEQYF,TGCAGCGCGGGACTAGCGGACTACGAGCAGTACTTC
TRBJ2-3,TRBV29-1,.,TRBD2,CSATTSGTYTDTQYF,TGCAGCGCCACAACCAGCGGGACGTACACAGATACGCAGTATTTT
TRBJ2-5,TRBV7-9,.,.,CASSPSTRHEQYF,TGTGCCAGCAGCCCCTCGACTCGACATGAGCAGTACTTC
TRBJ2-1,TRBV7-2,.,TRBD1,CASSYTTGDRETQFF,TGTGCCAGCAGCTATACGACAGGGGACCGAGAGACCCAGTTCTTC
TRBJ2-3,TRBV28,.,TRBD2,CASSTGLGALLTDTQYF,TGTGCCAGCAGTACGGGACTAGGGGCCCTTCTCACAGATACGCAGTATTTT
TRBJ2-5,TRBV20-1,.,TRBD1,CSAIGTGAAYQETQYF,TGCAGTGCCATCGGAACAGGGGCAGCCTACCAAGAGACCCAGTACTTC
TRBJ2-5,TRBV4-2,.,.,CASSQGLKTETQYF,TGTGCCAGCAGCCAAGGGCTGAAAACGGAGACCCAGTACTTC
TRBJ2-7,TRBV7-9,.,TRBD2,CASSLTGTSLGEQYF,TGTGCCAGCAGCTTAACCGGGACTAGCCTCGGCGAGCAGTACTTC
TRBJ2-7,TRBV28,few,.,CASSLYRQSLAYEQYF,TGTGCCAGCAGTCTCTATCGACAGTCGCTTGCCTACGAGCAGTACTTC
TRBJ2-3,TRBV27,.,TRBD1,CASRQGSRTGKGTDTQYF,TGTGCCAGCAGACAAGGCTCTCGGACAGGAAAAGGCACAGATACGCAGTATTTT